These 5 T cell receptor beta chains originate from one sample sequenced in a study of spatial heterogeneity in lung cancer. Time point described: sample taken at primary tumor resection. Sequencing covered unsorted whole RNA taken from tumor, nontumor lung or frozen PBMC. TCRdb itself ran the 5' RACE reads through MiXCR, one entry per CDR3 protein. The sample lists 4,000 or so distinct CDR3 sequences; over 20% were seen once. The starting material was normal lung tissue next to the tumor, obtained at surgery. These receptors were collected from a female donor with early-stage non-small cell lung cancer.

Many counts were recorded for this clonotype. The library was prepared for alpha chains; this beta chain is a stray read, so its frequency means little. The CDR3 bases are TGTGCCAGCAGCTTAGAGGCGCGGGGGTCCTACGAGCAGTACTTC. Amino acids: CASSLEARGSYEQYF. The chain carries TRBV7-2 and TRBJ2-7; 7 nucleotides agree with TRBD2. V gave up 1 base and J gave up 1 base; unmatched junction bases: 4. This CDR3 spans 15 amino acids. Germline V gives CDR1 SGHTA, CDR2 FQGNSA.

This clonotype was observed at least ten times. The library was prepared for alpha chains; this beta chain is a stray read, so its frequency means little. The chain carries TRBV28 and TRBJ1-5, with a tentative D call TRBD1 (5 bases). CDR1 and CDR2 (germline): MDHEN, SYDVKM. The V gene lost 6 bases and the J gene lost 5 bases, with 8 bases spanning the gap. The CDR3 loop spans 12 amino acids. CDR3 nucleotides: TGTGCCAGCAGGGCAGGGTATCAGCCCCAGCATTTT. Translated: CASRAGYQPQHF.

This clonotype qualifies as medium-sized. The library was built for alpha chains, so this beta chain is an off-target read and its size means little. The rearrangement uses TRBV6-2 or TRBV6-3 and TRBJ2-5; no clear D gene. The CDR3 runs to 14 residues. Germline CDR1 reads MNHEY; CDR2 reads SVGEGT. The ends were cut back, 7 bases at V and 7 bases at J, with 19 bases in the middle. CDR3 in amino acids: CASTEGGLTGTQYF. The CDR3 nucleotides read TGTGCCAGCACCGAAGGTGGTTTGACGGGGACCCAGTACTTC.

This clonotype was counted many times. This beta chain came through as a stray read in a library set up for alpha chains, and its size says little. The chain links TRBV12-3 or TRBV12-4 to TRBJ2-1; D perhaps matches TRBD2 (5 bases). The CDR3 sequence is 14 residues long. The germline V and J ends were trimmed by 5 bases and 9 bases, with 17 bases remaining between them. The CDR3, as DNA: TGTGCCAGCAGTCCGGTAGACCGGGAAGTTGAGCAGTTCTTC. Protein sequence: CASSPVDREVEQFF.

Within the sample, this clonotype is medium-sized (0.01 to 0.1%). The size of this beta chain means little, since it is a stray read in a library made for alpha chains. The chain combines TRBV7-2 with TRBJ1-1; 8 positions agree with TRBD1. CDR1 SGHTA and CDR2 FQGNSA come from the germline V gene. The junction had 1 base not matched to a gene; V was cut back by 5 bases and J by 8 bases. The CDR3 extends over 11 amino acids. The CDR3 bases are TGTGCCAGCAGCCGGACAGGGGAAGCTTTCTTT. Protein product: CASSRTGEAFF.